This record concerns one T cell receptor beta chain sequence. This entry comes from a study of blood T cell repertoires in COVID-19. Across the whole study: Samples taken during acute and convalescent COVID-19 were collected in the United States, Italy and Spain. From T cells, B-cell-depleted T cells, or PBMCs came the material, which was cDNA or gDNA.

Generated by immunoSEQ multiplex PCR, the TCRdb table keeps only in-frame clones and is missing some. The sample has about 67,000 clones; roughly three quarters are singletons. Germline values: CDR1 LGHNA, CDR2 YNFKEQ. The V gene end was trimmed by 4 bases and the J gene end by 6 bases; junction bases not matched to a gene: 6. This CDR3 contains 14 residues. V gene TRBV4-2 combines with J gene TRBJ2-5; 9 nucleotides align to TRBD2. Input material: peripheral blood. The sequence was obtained from a woman aged 60-75 years with acute or convalescent COVID-19. CDR3 sequence: CASSRSGGWQTQYF. CDR3 nucleotide sequence: TGTGCCAGCAGCCGGAGCGGGGGGTGGCAGACCCAGTACTTC.